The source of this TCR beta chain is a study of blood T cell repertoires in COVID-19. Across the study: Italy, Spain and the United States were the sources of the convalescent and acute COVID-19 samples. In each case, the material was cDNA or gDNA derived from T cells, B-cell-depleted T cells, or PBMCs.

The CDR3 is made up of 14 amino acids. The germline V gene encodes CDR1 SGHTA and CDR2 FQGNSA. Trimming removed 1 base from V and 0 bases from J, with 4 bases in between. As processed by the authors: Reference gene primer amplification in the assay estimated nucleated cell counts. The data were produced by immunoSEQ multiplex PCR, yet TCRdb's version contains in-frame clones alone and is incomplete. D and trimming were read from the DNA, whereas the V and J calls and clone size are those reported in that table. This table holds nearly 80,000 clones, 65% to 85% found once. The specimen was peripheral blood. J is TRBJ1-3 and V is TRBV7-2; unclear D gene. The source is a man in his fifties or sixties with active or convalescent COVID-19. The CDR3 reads CASSLGPSGNTIYF. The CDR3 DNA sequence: TGTGCCAGCAGCTTAGGGCCCTCTGGAAACACCATATATTTT.